These 25 T cell receptor beta chains originate from one sample sequenced in a study of blood T cell repertoires in COVID-19. Sequenced by immunoSEQ multiplex PCR; TCRdb stores in-frame clones only, minus some. Here the sample spans approximately 94,000 clones, around 90% being singletons. The sample was peripheral blood. The receptors come from a human donor in a cohort sampled during active COVID-19.

The chain has TRBV10-3 and TRBJ2-3; no definite D call. Trimming removed 3 bases at V and 0 bases at J, with 10 bases between. The CDR3 is made up of 15 amino acids. Germline assignment: CDR1 ENHRY and CDR2 SYGVKD. CDR3 sequence reads: CAISDHLASTDTQYF. The CDR3 nucleotides read TGTGCCATCAGTGATCATCTGGCTAGCACAGATACGCAGTATTTT.

By share, this clone counts as large. The chain links TRBV4-1 to TRBJ1-5; TRBD1 aligns across 9 bases. After removal of 0 bases from V and 7 bases from J, the junction contained 7 bases not matched to a gene. CDR1 MGHRA and CDR2 YSYEKL come from the germline V gene. There are 16 residues in the CDR3. CDR3 in amino acids: CASSQDLTGGGQPQHF. DNA for the CDR3: TGCGCCAGCAGCCAAGATTTAACAGGGGGCGGGCAGCCCCAGCATTTT.

This chain links TRBV6-6 with TRBJ2-1, with D possibly TRBD1 on 6 matching bases. The germline V and J ends were trimmed by 2 bases and 10 bases, with 12 bases remaining between them. From germline, CDR1 is MNHNY and CDR2 SVGAGI (reference sequence). CDR3 size: 13 residues. The CDR3 loop reads CASSYVQDSEQFF. CDR3 nucleotides: TGTGCCAGCAGTTACGTCCAGGACAGCGAGCAGTTCTTC.

The chain uses TRBV6-5 and TRBJ1-5, with D tentatively TRBD1 (6 bases). Trimming took 6 bases from V and 5 from J, leaving 11 bases between them. This CDR3 has 13 residues. Germline CDR1 reads MNHEY; CDR2 reads SVGAGI. The CDR3 spells CASSGGQDQPQHF. The CDR3 DNA reads as TGTGCCAGCAGCGGGGGGCAGGATCAGCCCCAGCATTTT.

The chain employs TRBV28 and TRBJ2-2; 8 nucleotides align to TRBD1. The germline gives CDR1 MDHEN, CDR2 SYDVKM. The CDR3 sequence is 14 residues long. V lost 7 bases and J lost 7; bases outside the gene matches: 8. The CDR3 region is CASTTSGGHGELFF. CDR3 DNA: TGTGCCAGCACCACCTCAGGGGGCCACGGGGAGCTGTTTTTT.

The chain recombines TRBV9 with TRBJ2-7; D might be TRBD2 (5 bases). Trimming shortened V by 3 bases and J by 7 bases, and 17 bases separated the two germline ends. Germline V gives CDR1 SGDLS, CDR2 YYNGEE. The CDR3 is 14 residues long. The CDR3 DNA reads as TGTGCCAGCAGCGGACGGGCTGTCTCGGGGGAGCAGTACTTC. Protein: CASSGRAVSGEQYF. Full variable domain (remainder filled in from reference TRBV9 and TRBJ2-7): DSGVTQTPKHLITATGQRVTLRCSPRSGDLSVYWYQQSLDQGLQFLIQYYNGEERAKGNILERFSAQQFPDLHSELNLSSLELGDSALYFCASSGRAVSGEQYFGPGTRLTVT.

This chain links TRBV11-2 with TRBJ2-2; no definite D call. Germline loops: CDR1 SGHAT, CDR2 FQNNGV. The CDR3 is made up of 14 amino acids. V was shortened by 1 base and J by 1 base, with 4 bases between the two germline ends. The CDR3: CASSLARNTGELFF. In DNA, the CDR3 is TGTGCCAGCAGCTTAGCTCGGAACACCGGGGAGCTGTTTTTT.

This clone has only a few counts. The rearrangement links TRBV6-5 to TRBJ1-1, with D perhaps matching TRBD1 (5 bases). The CDR3 is 15 residues long. V was cut by 4 bases and J by 6 bases, with 18 bases left in between. Germline V gene data show CDR1 as MNHEY and CDR2 as SVGAGI. Here the CDR3 DNA reads TGTGCCAGCAGTTGGGAGGGACCCAGGGACGCTGAAGCTTTCTTT. Its translation is CASSWEGPRDAEAFF.

The chain is built from TRBV28 and TRBJ2-4, with 7 bases fitting TRBD1. The CDR3 covers 14 residues. Germline CDR1 MDHEN, CDR2 SYDVKM. Trimming at V came to 8 bases and at J to 1 base, leaving 5 bases not matched to a gene. The CDR3 loop reads CASHPGGAKNIQYF. In DNA form, the CDR3 reads TGTGCCAGCCACCCAGGGGGTGCCAAAAACATTCAGTACTTC.

The V gene is TRBV3-1 (or the pseudogene TRBV3-2), the J gene TRBJ2-2, with a possible D match to TRBD1 (6 bases). Trimming shortened V by 5 bases and J by 6 bases, and 13 bases separated the two germline ends. CDR1 is LGHDT and CDR2 is YNNKEL in the germline V gene (reference sequence). This CDR3 is 14 amino acids long. CDR3 sequence (DNA): TGTGCCAGCAGCGTAACAGGGTTTGCCGGGGAGCTGTTTTTT. As protein: CASSVTGFAGELFF.

This rearrangement joins TRBV3-1 (or the pseudogene TRBV3-2) to TRBJ2-7; 7 bases align to TRBD2. Germline V lookup: CDR1 LGHDT, CDR2 YNNKEL (reference sequence). The V gene end was trimmed by 1 base and the J gene end by 3 bases; junction bases not matched to a gene: 6. This CDR3 spans 15 amino acids. The DNA for the CDR3 is TGTGCCAGCAGCCAAGCGGTCGCGGGAGTCTACGAGCAGTACTTC. Residues: CASSQAVAGVYEQYF.

The chain couples TRBV27 to TRBJ2-7; D perhaps matches TRBD1 (6 bases). Deletions cut 5 bases from V and 0 bases from J, with 14 bases between. Germline V gene sequence: CDR1 MNHEY, CDR2 SMNVEV (reference sequence). The CDR3 has 15 amino acids. CDR3 DNA: TGTGCCAGCAGTGCCTCGACAGGAAGCTCCTACGAGCAGTACTTC. It specifies CASSASTGSSYEQYF.

The J gene is TRBJ2-2, the V gene TRBV11-2; D may be TRBD2 (5 bases). CDR3 length: 13 amino acids. Germline V gene lookup returns CDR1 SGHAT and CDR2 FQNNGV. Trimming stripped 2 bases from V and 8 bases from J, with 9 bases between. The DNA for the CDR3 is TGTGCCAGCAGCTTAAGCGGTACTGGGGAGCTGTTTTTT. Protein sequence: CASSLSGTGELFF. The complete variable domain, with remaining parts taken from reference TRBV11-2 and TRBJ2-2, reads EAGVAQSPRYKIIEKRQSVAFWCNPISGHATLYWYQQILGQGPKLLIQFQNNGVVDDSQLPKDRFSAERLKGVDSTLKIQPAKLEDSAVYLCASSLSGTGELFFGEGSRLTVL.

This chain's CDR3 is CASRRGEGTEAFF. CDR3 bases: TGTGCCAGCAGGAGGGGGGAGGGGACTGAAGCTTTCTTT. The rearrangement joins TRBV12-3 or TRBV12-4 to TRBJ1-1, with D maybe TRBD1 (6 bases). V lost 6 bases and J 5 bases, leaving 13 bases between the germline ends. There are 13 residues in the CDR3.

The J gene is TRBJ2-7, the V gene TRBV10-2; the match to TRBD2 covers 7 bases. The V and J ends lost 10 bases and 4 bases, in that order; junction bases with no gene match: 16. The CDR3 has 15 residues. Germline CDR1 is WSHSY and CDR2 is SAAADI. The CDR3 coding sequence is TGCGCCACCCTTTATCACCCCAACGGGGGGTACGAGCAGTACTTC. This encodes CATLYHPNGGYEQYF.

This chain connects TRBV7-9 to TRBJ2-2; no firm D call. Trimming took 2 bases from V and 2 from J, leaving 15 bases between them. This CDR3 has 17 amino acids. The germline gives CDR1 SEHNR, CDR2 FQNEAQ (reference sequence). The CDR3 protein is CASSLSARSINTGELFF. As DNA, the CDR3 is TGTGCCAGCAGCTTAAGTGCAAGAAGCATAAACACCGGGGAGCTGTTTTTT.

This chain joins TRBV5-6 and TRBJ2-7; D is possibly TRBD2 (5 bases). The CDR3 has 15 residues. CDR1 SGHDT and CDR2 YYEEEE come from the germline V gene. The ends were cut back, 6 bases at V and 4 bases at J, with 20 bases in the middle. The CDR3 here is CASTKPGGLLYEQYF. In DNA form, the CDR3 reads TGTGCCAGCACGAAGCCCGGAGGTTTGCTGTACGAGCAGTACTTC.

The chain has TRBV30 and TRBJ2-3; D is perhaps TRBD2 (5 bases). The CDR3 has 13 residues. Germline V gene lookup returns CDR1 GTSNPN and CDR2 SVGIG (reference sequence). Trimming took off 6 bases at V and 5 bases at J, with 15 bases between the two ends. The DNA for the CDR3 is TGTGCCTGCACCGGACTGCCCCTAGATACGCAGTATTTT. Protein sequence: CACTGLPLDTQYF.

The sample holds one count of this clone. The V and J genes are TRBV5-1 and TRBJ2-7, with 9 bases matching TRBD2. Germline V gives CDR1 SGHRS, CDR2 YFSETQ. This CDR3 comprises 16 residues. J gave up 4 bases and V 4 bases, and 12 bases lay outside the gene matches. CDR3 sequence reads: CASSRGFAGGPYEQYF. DNA for the CDR3: TGCGCCAGCAGCCGGGGGTTTGCGGGAGGGCCATACGAGCAGTACTTC.

The V call is TRBV5-1, the J call TRBJ1-6, with 9 bases identical to TRBD1. This CDR3 is built from 15 residues. Germline V gene data show CDR1 as SGHRS and CDR2 as YFSETQ. V shed 6 bases and J 8 bases; nucleotides not matched to a gene: 9. The CDR3 sequence is CASNPGQGVDSPLHF. CDR3 DNA sequence: TGCGCCAGCAACCCGGGACAGGGAGTGGATTCACCCCTCCACTTT.

In this sample, this clone turned up a few times. The chain links TRBV9 to TRBJ2-5, with a weak D call TRBD1 (5 bases). The V end lost 1 base, the J end lost 5 bases, and 12 bases lay between the germline ends. Germline CDR1 and CDR2: SGDLS and YYNGEE. This CDR3 has 14 amino acids. Here the CDR3 reads CASSVTGVGETQYF. CDR3 nucleotide sequence: TGTGCCAGCAGCGTAACAGGAGTAGGGGAGACCCAGTACTTC.

This chain links TRBV6-5 with TRBJ2-2; tentatively, D is TRBD2 (6 bases). Deletions cut 5 bases from V and 1 base from J, with 11 bases between. The CDR3 totals 15 residues. Germline V CDR1 and CDR2: MNHEY, SVGAGI. CDR3 loop: CASSPGTLNTGELFF. The CDR3 DNA reads as TGTGCCAGCAGTCCCGGGACTCTGAACACCGGGGAGCTGTTTTTT.

The chain couples TRBV7-2 to TRBJ2-1, with 14 nucleotides matching TRBD2. Germline CDR1 and CDR2: SGHTA and FQGNSA. Trimming cost V 4 bases and J 8 bases; bases outside gene matches: 7. This CDR3 spans 16 amino acids. As DNA, the CDR3 is TGTGCCAGCAGCTCAATAGGGACTAGCGGGAGTCATGAGCAGTTCTTC. This translates into CASSSIGTSGSHEQFF. The full variable domain, in which reference TRBV7-2 and TRBJ2-1 provide the parts outside the CDR3, is GAGVSQSPSNKVTEKGKDVELRCDPISGHTALYWYRQSLGQGLEFLIYFQGNSAPDKSGLPSDRFSAERTGGSVSTLTIQRTQQEDSAVYLCASSSIGTSGSHEQFFGPGTRLTVL.

The chain uses TRBV3-1 (or the pseudogene TRBV3-2) and TRBJ2-1; 11 bases match TRBD2. This CDR3 region has 14 residues. With V trimmed by 2 bases and J by 6 bases, 0 bases remained unmatched. In germline, CDR1 is LGHDT, CDR2 YNNKEL (reference sequence). CDR3 in amino acids: CASSQLAGGNEQFF. In DNA form, the CDR3 reads TGTGCCAGCAGCCAACTAGCGGGAGGCAATGAGCAGTTCTTC.

The chain joins TRBV30 to TRBJ2-1; D is perhaps TRBD2 (6 bases). CDR1 is GTSNPN, CDR2 SVGIG, per germline (reference sequence). Between the trimmed V and J ends, which lost 1 base and 0 bases, there was a span of 10 bases. This CDR3 is built from 15 residues. The CDR3: CAWSAGGSSYNEQFF. CDR3 bases: TGTGCCTGGAGTGCTGGGGGGTCCTCCTACAATGAGCAGTTCTTC.